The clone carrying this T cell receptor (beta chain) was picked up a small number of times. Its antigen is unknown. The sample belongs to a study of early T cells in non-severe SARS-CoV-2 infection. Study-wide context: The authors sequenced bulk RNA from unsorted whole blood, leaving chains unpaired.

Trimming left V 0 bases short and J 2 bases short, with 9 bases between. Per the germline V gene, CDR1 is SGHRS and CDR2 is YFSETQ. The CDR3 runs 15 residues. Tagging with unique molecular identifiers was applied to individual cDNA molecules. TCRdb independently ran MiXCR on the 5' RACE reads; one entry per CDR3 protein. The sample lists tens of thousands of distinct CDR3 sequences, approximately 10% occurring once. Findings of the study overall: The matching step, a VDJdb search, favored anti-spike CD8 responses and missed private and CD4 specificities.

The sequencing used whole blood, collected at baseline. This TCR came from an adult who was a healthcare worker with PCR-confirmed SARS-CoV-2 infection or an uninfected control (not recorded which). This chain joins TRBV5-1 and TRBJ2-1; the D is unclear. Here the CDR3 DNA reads TGCGCCAGCAGCTTGGCCCAGTCCCCCTACAATGAGCAGTTCTTC. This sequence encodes CASSLAQSPYNEQFF.